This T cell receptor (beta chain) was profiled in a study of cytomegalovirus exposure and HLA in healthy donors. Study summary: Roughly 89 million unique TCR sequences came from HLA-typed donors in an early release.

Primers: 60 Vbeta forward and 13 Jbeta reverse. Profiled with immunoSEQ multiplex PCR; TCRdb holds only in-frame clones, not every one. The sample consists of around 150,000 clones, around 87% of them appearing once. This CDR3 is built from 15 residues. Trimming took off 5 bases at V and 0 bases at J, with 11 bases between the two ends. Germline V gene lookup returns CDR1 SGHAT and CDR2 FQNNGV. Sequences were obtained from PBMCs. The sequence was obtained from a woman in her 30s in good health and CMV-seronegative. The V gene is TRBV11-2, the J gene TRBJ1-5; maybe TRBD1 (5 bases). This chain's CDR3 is CASSPDSYSNQPQHF. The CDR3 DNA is TGTGCCAGCAGCCCTGACAGTTATAGCAATCAGCCCCAGCATTTT.